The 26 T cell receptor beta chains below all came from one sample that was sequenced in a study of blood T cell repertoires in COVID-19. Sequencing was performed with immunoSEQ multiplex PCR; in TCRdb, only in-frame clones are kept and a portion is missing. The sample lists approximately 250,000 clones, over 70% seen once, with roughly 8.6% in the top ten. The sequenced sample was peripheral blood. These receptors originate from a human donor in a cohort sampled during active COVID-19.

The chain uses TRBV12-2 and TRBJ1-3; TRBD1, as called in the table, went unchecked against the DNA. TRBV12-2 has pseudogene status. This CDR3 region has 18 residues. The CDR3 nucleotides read TGTGCAAGTCGCTCCCGGTCCCCAGGGGGGTTTGCGGGAAACACCATATATTTT. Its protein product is CASRSRSPGGFAGNTIYF.

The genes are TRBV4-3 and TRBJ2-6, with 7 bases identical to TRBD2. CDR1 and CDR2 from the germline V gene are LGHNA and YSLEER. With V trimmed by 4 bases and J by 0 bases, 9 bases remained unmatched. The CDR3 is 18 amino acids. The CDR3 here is CASSRSHGGSSGANVLTF. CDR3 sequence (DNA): TGCGCCAGCAGCCGGTCACACGGGGGGTCCTCTGGGGCCAACGTCCTGACTTTC.

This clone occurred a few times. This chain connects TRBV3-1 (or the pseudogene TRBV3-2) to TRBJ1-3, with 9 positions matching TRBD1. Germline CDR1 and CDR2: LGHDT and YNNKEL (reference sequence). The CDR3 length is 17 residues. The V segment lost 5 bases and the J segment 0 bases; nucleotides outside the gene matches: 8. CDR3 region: CASSIRTGASSGNTIYF. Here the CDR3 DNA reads TGTGCCAGCAGCATACGGACAGGGGCCTCCTCTGGAAACACCATATATTTT.

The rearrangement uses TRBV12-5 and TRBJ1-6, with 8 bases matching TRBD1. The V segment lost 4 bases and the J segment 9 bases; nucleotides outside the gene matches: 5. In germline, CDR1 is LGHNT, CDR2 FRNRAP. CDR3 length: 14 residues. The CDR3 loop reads CASGSGQGLSPLHF. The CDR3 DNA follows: TGTGCTAGTGGTTCCGGACAGGGCCTTTCACCCCTCCACTTT.

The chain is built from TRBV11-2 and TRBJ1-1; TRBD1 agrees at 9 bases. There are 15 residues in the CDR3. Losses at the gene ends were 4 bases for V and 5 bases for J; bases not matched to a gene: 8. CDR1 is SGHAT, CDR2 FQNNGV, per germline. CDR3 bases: TGTGCCAGCAGCTCTGGGGACAGGGCAAGAACTGAAGCTTTCTTT. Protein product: CASSSGDRARTEAFF.

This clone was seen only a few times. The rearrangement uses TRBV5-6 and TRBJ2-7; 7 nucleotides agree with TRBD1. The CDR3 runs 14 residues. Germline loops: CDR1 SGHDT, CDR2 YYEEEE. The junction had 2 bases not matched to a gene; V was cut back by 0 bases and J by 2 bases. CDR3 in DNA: TGTGCCAGCAGCTTGGGACAGGGCCCCTACGAGCAGTACTTC. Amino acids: CASSLGQGPYEQYF.

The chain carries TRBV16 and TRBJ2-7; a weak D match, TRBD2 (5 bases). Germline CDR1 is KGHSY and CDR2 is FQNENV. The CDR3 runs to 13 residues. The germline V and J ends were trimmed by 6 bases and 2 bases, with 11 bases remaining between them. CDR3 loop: CASRKDGTYEQYF. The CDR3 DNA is TGTGCCAGCAGAAAGGACGGGACCTACGAGCAGTACTTC.

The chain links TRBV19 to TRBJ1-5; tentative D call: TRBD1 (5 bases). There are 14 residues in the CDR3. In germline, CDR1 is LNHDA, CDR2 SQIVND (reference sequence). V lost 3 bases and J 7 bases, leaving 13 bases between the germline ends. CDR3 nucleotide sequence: TGTGCCAGTAGTATTGGGGGGGTTTCCCAGCCCCAGCATTTT. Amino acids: CASSIGGVSQPQHF. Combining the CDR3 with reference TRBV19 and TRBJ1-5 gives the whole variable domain DGGITQSPKYLFRKEGQNVTLSCEQNLNHDAMYWYRQDPGQGLRLIYYSQIVNDFQKGDIAEGYSVSREKKESFPLTVTSAQKNPTAFYLCASSIGGVSQPQHFGDGTRLSIL.

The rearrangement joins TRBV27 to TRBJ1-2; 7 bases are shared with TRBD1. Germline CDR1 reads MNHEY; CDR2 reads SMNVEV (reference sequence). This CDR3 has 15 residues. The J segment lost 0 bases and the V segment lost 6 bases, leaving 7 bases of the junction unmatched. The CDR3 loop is CASSPLGQSNYGYTF. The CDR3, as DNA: TGTGCCAGCAGCCCTCTGGGACAGTCTAACTATGGCTACACCTTC.

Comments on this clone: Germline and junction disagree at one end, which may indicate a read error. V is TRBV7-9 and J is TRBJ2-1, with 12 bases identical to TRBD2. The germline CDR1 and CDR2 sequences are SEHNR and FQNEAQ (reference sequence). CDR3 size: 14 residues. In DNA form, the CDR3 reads TGTGCCAGCAGCCTAGCGGGGGGGCACAATGAGCAGTTCTTC. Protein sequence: CASSLAGGHNEQFF.

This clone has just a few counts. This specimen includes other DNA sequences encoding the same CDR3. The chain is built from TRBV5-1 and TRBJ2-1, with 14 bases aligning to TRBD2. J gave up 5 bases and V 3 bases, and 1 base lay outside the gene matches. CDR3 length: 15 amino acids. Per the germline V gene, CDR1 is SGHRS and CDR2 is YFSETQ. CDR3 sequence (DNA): TGCGCCAGCAGCTCGGGACTAGCGGGAGACAATGAGCAGTTCTTC. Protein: CASSSGLAGDNEQFF.

This chain's CDR3 is CASSARRGTEAFF. CDR3 DNA sequence: TGTGCCAGCAGTGCCAGGCGGGGGACTGAAGCTTTCTTT. The chain has TRBV6-4 and TRBJ1-1, with D possibly matching TRBD1 (5 bases). Trimming took 4 bases from V and 5 from J, leaving 11 bases between them. The CDR3 totals 13 residues. The V gene's germline CDR1 is MRHNA and CDR2 SNTAGT.

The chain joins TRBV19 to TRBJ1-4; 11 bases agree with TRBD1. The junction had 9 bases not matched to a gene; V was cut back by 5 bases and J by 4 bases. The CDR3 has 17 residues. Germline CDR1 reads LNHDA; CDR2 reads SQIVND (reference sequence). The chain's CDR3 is CASSSGTGGFFNEKLFF. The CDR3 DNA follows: TGTGCCAGTAGTTCCGGGACAGGGGGTTTCTTTAATGAAAAACTGTTTTTT.

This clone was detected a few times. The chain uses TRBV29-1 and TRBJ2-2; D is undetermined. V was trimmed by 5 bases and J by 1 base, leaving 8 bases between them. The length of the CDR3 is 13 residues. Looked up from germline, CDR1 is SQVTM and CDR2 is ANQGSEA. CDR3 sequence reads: CSVYRENTGELFF. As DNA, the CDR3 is TGCAGCGTTTATAGAGAGAACACCGGGGAGCTGTTTTTT.

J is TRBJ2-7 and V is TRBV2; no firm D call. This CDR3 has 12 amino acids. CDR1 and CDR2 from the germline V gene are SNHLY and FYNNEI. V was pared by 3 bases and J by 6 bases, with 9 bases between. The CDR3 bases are TGTGCCAGCAGTGACGGTCCAACCGAGCAGTACTTC. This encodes CASSDGPTEQYF.

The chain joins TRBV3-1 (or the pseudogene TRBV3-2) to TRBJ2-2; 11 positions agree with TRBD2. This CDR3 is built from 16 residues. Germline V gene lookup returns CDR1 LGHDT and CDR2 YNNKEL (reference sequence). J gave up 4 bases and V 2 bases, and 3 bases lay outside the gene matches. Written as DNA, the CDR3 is TGTGCCAGCAGCCAACTAGCGGGAGGTACCACCGGGGAGCTGTTTTTT. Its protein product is CASSQLAGGTTGELFF.

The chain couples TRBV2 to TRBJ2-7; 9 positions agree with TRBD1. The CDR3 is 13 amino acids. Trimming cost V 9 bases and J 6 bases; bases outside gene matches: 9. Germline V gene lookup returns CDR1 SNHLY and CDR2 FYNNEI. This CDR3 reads CARGQGKFSEQYF. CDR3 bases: TGTGCCAGGGGACAGGGCAAGTTCTCCGAGCAGTACTTC.

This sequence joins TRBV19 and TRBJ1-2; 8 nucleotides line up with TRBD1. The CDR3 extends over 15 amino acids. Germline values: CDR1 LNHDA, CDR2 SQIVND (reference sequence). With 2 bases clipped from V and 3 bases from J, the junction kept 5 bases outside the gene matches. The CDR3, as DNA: TGTGCCAGTAGTATAAGGCAGGGGGCGGACTATGGCTACACCTTC. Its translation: CASSIRQGADYGYTF.

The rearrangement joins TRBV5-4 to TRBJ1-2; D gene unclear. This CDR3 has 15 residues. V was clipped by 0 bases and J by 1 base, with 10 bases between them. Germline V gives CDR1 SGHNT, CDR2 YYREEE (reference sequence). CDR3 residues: CASSLVGVDNYGYTF. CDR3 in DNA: TGTGCCAGCAGCTTGGTTGGAGTGGATAACTATGGCTACACCTTC.

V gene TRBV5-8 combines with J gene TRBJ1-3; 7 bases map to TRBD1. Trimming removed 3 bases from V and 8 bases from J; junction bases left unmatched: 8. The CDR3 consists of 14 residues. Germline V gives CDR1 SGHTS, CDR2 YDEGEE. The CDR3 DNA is TGTGCCAGCAGCTCGACAGGGTGGTGGGACACCATATATTTT. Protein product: CASSSTGWWDTIYF.

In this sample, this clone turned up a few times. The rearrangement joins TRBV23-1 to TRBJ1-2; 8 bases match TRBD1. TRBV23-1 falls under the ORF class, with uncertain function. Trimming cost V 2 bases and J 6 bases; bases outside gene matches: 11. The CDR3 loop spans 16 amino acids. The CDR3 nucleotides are TGCGCCAGCAGTCAAGGAAGGACAGGGTCGGTGGATGGCTACACCTTC. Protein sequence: CASSQGRTGSVDGYTF.

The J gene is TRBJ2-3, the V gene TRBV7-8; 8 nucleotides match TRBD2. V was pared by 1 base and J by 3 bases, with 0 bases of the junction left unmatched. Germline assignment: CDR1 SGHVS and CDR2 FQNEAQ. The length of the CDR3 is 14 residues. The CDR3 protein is CASSLGGRTDTQYF. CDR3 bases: TGTGCCAGCAGCTTAGGCGGGAGGACAGATACGCAGTATTTT.

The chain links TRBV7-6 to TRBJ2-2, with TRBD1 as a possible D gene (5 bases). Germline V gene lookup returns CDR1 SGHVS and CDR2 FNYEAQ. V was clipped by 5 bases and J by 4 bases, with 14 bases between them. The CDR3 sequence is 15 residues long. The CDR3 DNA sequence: TGTGCCAGCAGCCCCCAGACCAGGGCCACCGGGGAGCTGTTTTTT. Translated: CASSPQTRATGELFF.

CDR3 sequence: CASSPTGGLYNEQFF. The CDR3 DNA follows: TGTGCCAGTAGTCCGACAGGGGGCCTTTACAATGAGCAGTTCTTC. The chain has TRBV19 and TRBJ2-1; 10 bases align to TRBD1. Trimming at V came to 5 bases and at J to 4 bases, leaving 5 bases not matched to a gene. The CDR3 covers 15 residues. The germline V gene encodes CDR1 LNHDA and CDR2 SQIVND (reference sequence). The whole variable domain, remainder taken from reference TRBV19 and TRBJ2-1, is DGGITQSPKYLFRKEGQNVTLSCEQNLNHDAMYWYRQDPGQGLRLIYYSQIVNDFQKGDIAEGYSVSREKKESFPLTVTSAQKNPTAFYLCASSPTGGLYNEQFFGPGTRLTVL.

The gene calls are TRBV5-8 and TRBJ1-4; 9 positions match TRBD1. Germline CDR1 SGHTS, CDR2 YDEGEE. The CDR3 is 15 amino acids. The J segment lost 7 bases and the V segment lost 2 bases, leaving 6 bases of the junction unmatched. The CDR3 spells CASSFRGQGGEKLFF. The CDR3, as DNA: TGTGCCAGCAGCTTTCGGGGACAGGGAGGTGAAAAACTGTTTTTT.

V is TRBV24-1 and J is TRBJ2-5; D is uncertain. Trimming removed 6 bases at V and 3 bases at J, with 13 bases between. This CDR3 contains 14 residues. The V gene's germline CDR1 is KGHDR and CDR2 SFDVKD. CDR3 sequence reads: CATSHNSWKETQYF. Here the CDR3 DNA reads TGTGCCACCAGTCATAATAGCTGGAAAGAGACCCAGTACTTC.